The present TCR beta chain was sequenced within a study of blood T cell repertoires in COVID-19. The wider study: The study drew acute and convalescent COVID-19 samples from the United States, Italy and Spain. Sources were T cells, B-cell-depleted T cells, or PBMCs; the material itself was cDNA or gDNA.

Authors' analysis steps: Amplification of reference gene primers was used by the study to estimate nucleated cell counts. Repertoires were generated with immunoSEQ multiplex PCR, while TCRdb's copy carries only in-frame clones and drops some. The DNA gave D and trimming, while V, J and clone size come from that table. The sample shows 250,000 to 350,000 clones, roughly 86% of them seen only once. V lost 3 bases and J lost 7; bases outside the gene matches: 2. Germline CDR1 SGHAT, CDR2 FQNNGV. This CDR3 has 12 residues. Sequencing was performed on peripheral blood. This sequence joins TRBV11-2 and TRBJ1-1; TRBD1 aligns across 7 bases. The receptor comes from a woman aged 30 to 39 with COVID-19, enrolled during active disease. DNA of the CDR3: TGTGCCAGCAGCTTGGGACAGCTTGAAGCTTTCTTT. It translates to CASSLGQLEAFF.